This T cell receptor (beta chain) was sequenced in a study of T cells in Graves' hyperthyroidism and ophthalmopathy. On the basis of clinical symptoms, serum thyroxine and TRAb, thyroid ultrasound and orbital computed tomography, diagnoses were made. The sample, blood from the first hyperthyroidism diagnosis, precedes any ophthalmopathy symptoms. From more than 9 ml of fresh peripheral blood, PBMCs were isolated. This clonotype occurred many times. The antigen is not known. RNA transcripts gave rise to amplified TCR beta CDR3 regions. When the TCR CDR3 underwent first-round RT-PCR, the HTBI primer set was used. One entry per CDR3 protein, called by TCRdb with MiXCR from the multiplex PCR reads. The profile shows a few hundred thousand distinct CDR3 sequences, approximately 13% of them singletons. Germline loops: CDR1 MDHEN, CDR2 SYDVKM. V lost 7 bases and J 3 bases, leaving 19 bases between the germline ends. The CDR3 sequence is 15 residues long.

Findings of the study overall: Prediction of ophthalmopathy progression came a median 6.5 months pre-onset.

The sequenced sample consisted of blood. V and J are TRBV28 and TRBJ2-7; D is tentatively TRBD1 or TRBD2 (5 bases each). The TCR originated in a young woman with Graves' hyperthyroidism that later progressed to Graves' ophthalmopathy. CDR3 DNA: TGTGCCAGCACACCACTGGGGGAGTCTTTCTACGAGCAGTACTTC. Translated: CASTPLGESFYEQYF.